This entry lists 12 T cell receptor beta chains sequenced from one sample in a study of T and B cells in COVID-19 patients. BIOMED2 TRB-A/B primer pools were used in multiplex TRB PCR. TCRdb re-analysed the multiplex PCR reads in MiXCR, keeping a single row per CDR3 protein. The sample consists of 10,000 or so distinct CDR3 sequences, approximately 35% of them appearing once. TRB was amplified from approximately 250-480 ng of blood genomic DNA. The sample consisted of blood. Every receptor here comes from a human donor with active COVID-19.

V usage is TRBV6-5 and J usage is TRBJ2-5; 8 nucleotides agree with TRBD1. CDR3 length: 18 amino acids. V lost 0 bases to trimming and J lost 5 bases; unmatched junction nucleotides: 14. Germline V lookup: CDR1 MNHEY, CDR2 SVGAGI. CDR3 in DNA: TGTGCCAGCAGTTACTCGCAGGGGGCTTTCCCTACTAAGGAGACCCAGTACTTC. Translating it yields CASSYSQGAFPTKETQYF.

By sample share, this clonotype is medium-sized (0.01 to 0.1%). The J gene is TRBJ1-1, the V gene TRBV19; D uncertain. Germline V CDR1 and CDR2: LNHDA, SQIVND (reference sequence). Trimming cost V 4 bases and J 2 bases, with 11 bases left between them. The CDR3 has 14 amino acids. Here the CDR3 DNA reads TGTGCCAGTAGTAGATCGGGCGGAAACACTGAAGCTTTCTTT. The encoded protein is CASSRSGGNTEAFF.

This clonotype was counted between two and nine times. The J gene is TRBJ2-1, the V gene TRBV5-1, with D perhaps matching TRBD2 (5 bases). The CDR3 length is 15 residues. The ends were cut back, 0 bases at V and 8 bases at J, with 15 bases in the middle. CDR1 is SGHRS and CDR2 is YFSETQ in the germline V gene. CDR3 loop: CASSLVAAGVDEQFF. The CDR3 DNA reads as TGCGCCAGCAGCTTGGTGGCCGCCGGGGTGGATGAGCAGTTCTTC.

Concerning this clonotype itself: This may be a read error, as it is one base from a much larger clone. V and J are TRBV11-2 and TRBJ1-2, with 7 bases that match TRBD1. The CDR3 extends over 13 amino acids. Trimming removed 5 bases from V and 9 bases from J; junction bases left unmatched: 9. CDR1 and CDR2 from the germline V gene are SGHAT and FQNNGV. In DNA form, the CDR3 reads TGTGCCAGCAGCGGGGACAGCATGGGGTGCTACACCTTC. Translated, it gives CASSGDSMGCYTF.

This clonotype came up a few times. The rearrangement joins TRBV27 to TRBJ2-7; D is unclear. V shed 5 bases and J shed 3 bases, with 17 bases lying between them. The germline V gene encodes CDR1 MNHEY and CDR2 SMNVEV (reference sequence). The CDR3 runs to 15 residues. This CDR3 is CASSPTERSYYEQYF. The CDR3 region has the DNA TGTGCCAGCAGTCCTACGGAACGATCTTACTACGAGCAGTACTTC.

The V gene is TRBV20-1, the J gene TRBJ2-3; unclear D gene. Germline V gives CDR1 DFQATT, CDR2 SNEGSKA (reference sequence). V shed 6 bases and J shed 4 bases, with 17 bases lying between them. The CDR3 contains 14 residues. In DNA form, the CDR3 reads TGCAGTGCCCTAGGGTACTCCCGCGCAGATACGCAGTATTTT. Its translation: CSALGYSRADTQYF.

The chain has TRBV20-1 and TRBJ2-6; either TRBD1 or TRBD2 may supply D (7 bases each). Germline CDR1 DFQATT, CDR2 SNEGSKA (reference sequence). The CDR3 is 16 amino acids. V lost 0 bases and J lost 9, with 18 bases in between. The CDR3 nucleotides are TGCAGTGCTAGAGACCCGACAGGGAGGGGCGGCAACGTCCTGACTTTC. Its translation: CSARDPTGRGGNVLTF.

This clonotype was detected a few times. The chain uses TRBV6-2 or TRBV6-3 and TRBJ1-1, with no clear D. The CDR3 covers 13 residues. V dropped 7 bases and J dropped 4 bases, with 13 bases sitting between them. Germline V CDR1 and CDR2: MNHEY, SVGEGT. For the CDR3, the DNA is TGTGCCAGCACCGAGAGAGGCCGCACTGAAGCTTTCTTT. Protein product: CASTERGRTEAFF.

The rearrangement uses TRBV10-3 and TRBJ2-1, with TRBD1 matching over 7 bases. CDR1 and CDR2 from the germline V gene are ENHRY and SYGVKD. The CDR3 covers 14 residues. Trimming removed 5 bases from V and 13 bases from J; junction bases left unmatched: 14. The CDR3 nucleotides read TGTGCCATCAGTAACAGGGGTCGAGAAGAGACCCAGTTCTTC. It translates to CAISNRGREETQFF.

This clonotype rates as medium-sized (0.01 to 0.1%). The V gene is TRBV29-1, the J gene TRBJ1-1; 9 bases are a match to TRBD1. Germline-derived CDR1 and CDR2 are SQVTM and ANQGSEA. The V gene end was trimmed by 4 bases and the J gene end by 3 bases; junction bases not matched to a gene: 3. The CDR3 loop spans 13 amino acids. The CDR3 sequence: CSVVTGGYTEAFF. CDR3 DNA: TGCAGCGTTGTTACAGGGGGCTACACTGAAGCTTTCTTT.

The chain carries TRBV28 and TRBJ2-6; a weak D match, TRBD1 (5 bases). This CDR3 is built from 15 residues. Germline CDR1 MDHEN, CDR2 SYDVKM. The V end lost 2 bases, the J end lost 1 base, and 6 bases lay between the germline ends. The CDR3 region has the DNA TGTGCCAGCAGTTTAAGGGGTTCTGGGGCCAACGTCCTGACTTTC. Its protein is CASSLRGSGANVLTF.

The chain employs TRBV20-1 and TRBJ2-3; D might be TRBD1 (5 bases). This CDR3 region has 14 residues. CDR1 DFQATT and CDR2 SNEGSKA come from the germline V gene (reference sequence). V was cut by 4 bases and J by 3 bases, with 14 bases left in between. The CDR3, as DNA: TGCAGTGCTAAGGACACTCACGGGACAGATACGCAGTATTTT. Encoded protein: CSAKDTHGTDTQYF.